This TCR beta chain was identified in a study of cytomegalovirus exposure and HLA in healthy donors. The study's findings and limits: Many donors shared some public TCRs, even though most TCR sequences were rare.

The donors, nominally healthy at sampling, likely had unrecorded immune exposures. With 60 Vbeta and 13 Jbeta primers, the PCR was carried out. Authors' analysis steps: Counted up in a later analysis, unique TCR beta chains came to 65 million to 100 million, with around 11 million shared. Measured with immunoSEQ multiplex PCR; TCRdb has only the in-frame clones, and not every one. The DNA was the basis for D and trimming; V, J and clone size are from that table. The sample lists about 50,000 clones; more than 60% were seen once. Points on this clone: Its antigen is unidentified.

Germline CDR1 is SGHNT and CDR2 is YYREEE (reference sequence). CDR3 length: 14 amino acids. The V gene end was trimmed by 0 bases and the J gene end by 11 bases; junction bases not matched to a gene: 9. The chain links TRBV5-4 to TRBJ1-2; 8 bases map to TRBD1. The receptor's source is a woman aged 40 to 49 in good health and CMV-seropositive. The source material was PBMCs. CDR3 bases: TGTGCCAGCAGCTTGGGACAGGGGAGTATGGGATACACCTTC. It encodes CASSLGQGSMGYTF. The full variable domain, rest sourced from reference TRBV5-4 and TRBJ1-2, is ETGVTQSPTHLIKTRGQQVTLRCSSQSGHNTVSWYQQALGQGPQFIFQYYREEENGRGNFPPRFSGLQFPNYSSELNVNALELDDSALYLCASSLGQGSMGYTFGSGTRLTVV.